The rows below give T cell receptor beta chains drawn from one sample of a study of T cell changes during pregnancy in multiple sclerosis. Assay used: immunoSEQ multiplex PCR; TCRdb lists only in-frame clones, some missing. The table records tens of thousands of clones, 85% to 95% of them present only once. The sequencing here drew on peripheral blood, taken after pregnancy. The receptors derive from a female donor with multiple sclerosis, enrolled in a pregnancy study. CDR3s include the opening cysteine and the closing phenylalanine or tryptophan. The D gene is left open where the match is weak. Some rows mark clone size as missing; the rest say once, few, many or name a class of expanded clone.

d_call,clone_size,j_call,v_call,cdr3_aa,cdr3_nt
.,.,TRBJ1-4,TRBV9,CASSPNRVPDEKLFF,TGTGCCAGCAGCCCCAACAGGGTCCCCGATGAAAAACTGTTTTTT
.,once,TRBJ1-2,TRBV4-2,CASSQGQLSYGYTF,TGTGCCAGCAGCCAAGGACAGCTCTCCTATGGCTACACCTTC
.,.,TRBJ1-2,TRBV6-6,CASSGTGRYGYTF,TGTGCCAGCAGTGGTACAGGGCGTTATGGCTACACCTTC
TRBD1,.,TRBJ2-1,TRBV29-1,CSVRQGVTFKGEQFF,TGCAGCGTCCGACAGGGGGTAACATTTAAGGGGGAGCAGTTCTTC
TRBD2,.,TRBJ2-7,TRBV30,CAWRKSSGSYSYEQYF,TGTGCCTGGAGAAAGTCTAGCGGGAGTTACTCCTACGAGCAGTACTTC
TRBD2,.,TRBJ2-5,TRBV28,CASSRTSGQTQYF,TGTGCCAGCAGTCGGACTAGCGGACAGACCCAGTACTTC
.,.,TRBJ1-2,TRBV27,CASGHDRSGYGYTF,TGTGCCAGCGGCCACGACAGGAGTGGCTATGGCTACACCTTC
TRBD2,.,TRBJ2-7,TRBV5-1,CASSLLSSGAYEQYF,TGCGCCAGCAGCTTGTTGTCTAGCGGGGCCTACGAGCAGTACTTC
.,.,TRBJ1-4,TRBV10-3,CAISDPQGFNEKLFF,TGTGCCATCAGTGATCCACAGGGATTTAATGAAAAACTGTTTTTT
TRBD1,.,TRBJ1-1,TRBV5-1,CASSPRQGERNTEAFF,TGCGCCAGCAGCCCCAGACAGGGAGAGAGGAACACTGAAGCTTTCTTT
.,.,TRBJ1-3,TRBV6-6,CASSYGQPISGNTIYF,TGTGCCAGCAGTTACGGGCAGCCTATCTCTGGAAACACCATATATTTT
TRBD2,.,TRBJ2-5,TRBV5-1,CASSLTSGGGAQYF,TGCGCCAGCAGCTTGACTAGCGGGGGAGGGGCCCAGTACTTC
.,.,TRBJ2-7,TRBV6-1,CASSEGSGRVGLYEQYF,TGTGCCAGCAGTGAAGGGTCAGGCAGGGTAGGGCTTTACGAGCAGTACTTC
.,once,TRBJ1-1,TRBV13,CASSLAFGSKGTEAFF,TGTGCCAGCAGCTTAGCCTTCGGGAGTAAGGGTACTGAAGCTTTCTTT
TRBD2,.,TRBJ2-1,TRBV6-5,CASSYDGLAGYEQFF,TGTGCCAGCAGTTACGACGGACTAGCGGGCTATGAGCAGTTCTTC
TRBD2,.,TRBJ2-3,TRBV18,CASSLRGSGGARDTQYF,TGTGCCAGCTCCCTGAGAGGCAGCGGGGGGGCCAGAGATACGCAGTATTTT
TRBD1,.,TRBJ1-2,TRBV7-2,CASSLGDRRGYTF,TGTGCCAGCAGCTTAGGGGACAGGAGGGGCTACACCTTC
.,.,TRBJ1-5,TRBV10-2,CASSFHPTDQPQHF,TGCGCCAGCAGCTTCCACCCTACAGATCAGCCCCAGCATTTT
.,.,TRBJ1-5,TRBV6-6,CASSYFRGNQPQHF,TGTGCCAGCAGTTACTTCAGGGGCAATCAGCCCCAGCATTTT
.,.,TRBJ2-7,TRBV14,CASSPVFYQRSYEQYF,TGTGCCAGCAGTCCCGTATTTTACCAGCGGAGCTACGAGCAGTACTTC
.,.,TRBJ1-1,TRBV5-6,CASSLVARGTEAFF,TGTGCCAGCAGCTTGGTGGCGCGAGGCACTGAAGCTTTCTTT
TRBD2,.,TRBJ2-3,TRBV7-9,CASSSQSGSLDTQYF,TGTGCCAGCAGCTCCCAGAGCGGGAGCTTAGATACGCAGTATTTT
.,.,TRBJ1-3,TRBV30,CAWGPKSGGSGNTIYF,TGTGCCTGGGGTCCCAAGTCCGGTGGCTCTGGAAACACCATATATTTT
.,.,TRBJ2-7,TRBV5-6,CASSFWGTSYEQYF,TGTGCCAGCAGCTTTTGGGGGACTTCCTACGAGCAGTACTTC
.,.,TRBJ2-3,TRBV5-1,CASSFIQGGTDTQYF,TGCGCCAGCAGCTTTATACAGGGAGGCACAGATACGCAGTATTTT
TRBD2,.,TRBJ2-7,TRBV29-1,CSGRASGSYEQYF,TGCAGCGGGCGGGCTAGCGGATCCTACGAGCAGTACTTC
.,.,TRBJ1-3,TRBV12-5,CASGYGDSGNTIYF,TGTGCTAGTGGTTATGGAGACTCTGGAAACACCATATATTTT
TRBD1,.,TRBJ1-5,TRBV19,CASTDRASNQPQHF,TGTGCCAGTACCGACAGGGCTAGCAATCAGCCCCAGCATTTT
TRBD1,once,TRBJ2-5,TRBV30,CAWSMGTGVGETQYF,TGTGCCTGGTCTATGGGGACAGGGGTAGGGGAGACCCAGTACTTC
.,.,TRBJ2-7,TRBV9,CASSGTGHRYEQYF,TGTGCCAGCAGCGGCACGGGACACCGCTACGAGCAGTACTTC
TRBD1,.,TRBJ2-2,TRBV5-1,CASSSGQPTGELFF,TGCGCCAGCAGCTCGGGACAGCCCACCGGGGAGCTGTTTTTT
TRBD2,.,TRBJ2-1,TRBV19,CASSVTSGRGHEQFF,TGTGCCAGTAGTGTGACTAGCGGGAGAGGTCATGAGCAGTTCTTC
.,few,TRBJ1-3,TRBV11-2,CASSSPSGGGVNTIYF,TGTGCCAGCAGCTCCCCGAGTGGTGGGGGCGTAAACACCATATATTTT
TRBD1,few,TRBJ2-7,TRBV5-4,CASRNGTARAYEQYF,TGTGCCAGCAGGAATGGGACAGCTAGGGCCTACGAGCAGTACTTC
.,.,TRBJ1-5,TRBV5-6,CASSLHSNQPQHF,TGTGCCAGCAGCTTGCATAGCAATCAGCCCCAGCATTTT
.,.,TRBJ1-2,TRBV9,CASSETTGFYGYTF,TGTGCCAGCAGCGAAACCACAGGGTTCTATGGCTACACCTTC
TRBD2,.,TRBJ2-7,TRBV27,CASSLLGTSPTEYF,TGTGCCAGCAGTTTACTGGGGACTAGCCCAACCGAATACTTC
TRBD2,.,TRBJ2-3,TRBV11-3,CASSLRLAGGLDTQYF,TGTGCCAGCAGCTTAAGACTAGCGGGGGGTCTAGATACGCAGTATTTT
.,.,TRBJ1-3,TRBV10-3,CAISESRGSGNTIYF,TGTGCCATCAGTGAGTCGCGGGGGTCTGGAAACACCATATATTTT
TRBD2,.,TRBJ2-7,TRBV5-1,CASSLGLAGGEQYF,TGCGCCAGCAGCTTAGGACTAGCTGGGGGCGAGCAGTACTTC
TRBD1,.,TRBJ1-5,TRBV5-1,CASSLDGQVNQPQHF,TGCGCCAGCAGCTTGGATGGACAGGTCAATCAGCCCCAGCATTTT
.,.,TRBJ1-1,TRBV27,CASTMTGNTEAFF,TGTGCCAGCACCATGACAGGGAACACTGAAGCTTTCTTT
.,.,TRBJ1-3,TRBV5-1,CASSPGTPGNTIYF,TGCGCCAGCAGTCCCGGGACTCCCGGAAACACCATATATTTT
TRBD2,.,TRBJ2-1,TRBV5-1,CASSLGLANNEQFF,TGCGCCAGCAGCTTGGGACTAGCCAACAATGAGCAGTTCTTC
.,.,TRBJ2-7,TRBV27,CASSLDGSPGYEQYF,TGTGCCAGCAGTTTAGATGGGTCCCCGGGGTACGAGCAGTACTTC
TRBD1,.,TRBJ2-1,TRBV6-6,CASSSRQGRPNNEQFF,TGTGCCAGCAGTTCCCGACAGGGTAGGCCCAACAATGAGCAGTTCTTC
TRBD2,.,TRBJ2-7,TRBV29-1,CSAGTSGSGAYEQYF,TGCAGCGCCGGGACTAGCGGGAGTGGAGCCTACGAGCAGTACTTC
TRBD1,.,TRBJ2-1,TRBV7-2,CASSLRQGPYNEQFF,TGTGCCAGCAGCTTACGACAGGGCCCGTACAATGAGCAGTTCTTC
.,.,TRBJ1-2,TRBV6-5,CASAHGGGDYGYTF,TGTGCCAGCGCCCACGGGGGAGGTGACTATGGCTACACCTTC
.,.,TRBJ2-7,TRBV7-9,CASSLGDRLYEQYF,TGTGCCAGCAGCTTAGGAGACAGATTATACGAGCAGTACTTC
.,.,TRBJ2-7,TRBV30,CAWSDQGYEQYF,TGTGCCTGGAGCGATCAGGGGTACGAGCAGTACTTC
TRBD2,.,TRBJ2-7,TRBV6-5,CASSYTVAGGSGQYF,TGTGCCAGCAGTTACACCGTGGCGGGGGGTAGTGGGCAGTACTTC
.,.,TRBJ1-4,TRBV28,CASSPTWSGWGEKLFF,TGTGCCAGCAGTCCCACCTGGAGCGGGTGGGGTGAAAAACTGTTTTTT
.,.,TRBJ2-7,TRBV7-2,CASSLDSGTYEQYF,TGTGCCAGCAGCTTAGATTCGGGAACCTACGAGCAGTACTTC
.,.,TRBJ2-1,TRBV9,CASTAGTYNEQFF,TGTGCCAGCACCGCGGGGACCTACAATGAGCAGTTCTTC